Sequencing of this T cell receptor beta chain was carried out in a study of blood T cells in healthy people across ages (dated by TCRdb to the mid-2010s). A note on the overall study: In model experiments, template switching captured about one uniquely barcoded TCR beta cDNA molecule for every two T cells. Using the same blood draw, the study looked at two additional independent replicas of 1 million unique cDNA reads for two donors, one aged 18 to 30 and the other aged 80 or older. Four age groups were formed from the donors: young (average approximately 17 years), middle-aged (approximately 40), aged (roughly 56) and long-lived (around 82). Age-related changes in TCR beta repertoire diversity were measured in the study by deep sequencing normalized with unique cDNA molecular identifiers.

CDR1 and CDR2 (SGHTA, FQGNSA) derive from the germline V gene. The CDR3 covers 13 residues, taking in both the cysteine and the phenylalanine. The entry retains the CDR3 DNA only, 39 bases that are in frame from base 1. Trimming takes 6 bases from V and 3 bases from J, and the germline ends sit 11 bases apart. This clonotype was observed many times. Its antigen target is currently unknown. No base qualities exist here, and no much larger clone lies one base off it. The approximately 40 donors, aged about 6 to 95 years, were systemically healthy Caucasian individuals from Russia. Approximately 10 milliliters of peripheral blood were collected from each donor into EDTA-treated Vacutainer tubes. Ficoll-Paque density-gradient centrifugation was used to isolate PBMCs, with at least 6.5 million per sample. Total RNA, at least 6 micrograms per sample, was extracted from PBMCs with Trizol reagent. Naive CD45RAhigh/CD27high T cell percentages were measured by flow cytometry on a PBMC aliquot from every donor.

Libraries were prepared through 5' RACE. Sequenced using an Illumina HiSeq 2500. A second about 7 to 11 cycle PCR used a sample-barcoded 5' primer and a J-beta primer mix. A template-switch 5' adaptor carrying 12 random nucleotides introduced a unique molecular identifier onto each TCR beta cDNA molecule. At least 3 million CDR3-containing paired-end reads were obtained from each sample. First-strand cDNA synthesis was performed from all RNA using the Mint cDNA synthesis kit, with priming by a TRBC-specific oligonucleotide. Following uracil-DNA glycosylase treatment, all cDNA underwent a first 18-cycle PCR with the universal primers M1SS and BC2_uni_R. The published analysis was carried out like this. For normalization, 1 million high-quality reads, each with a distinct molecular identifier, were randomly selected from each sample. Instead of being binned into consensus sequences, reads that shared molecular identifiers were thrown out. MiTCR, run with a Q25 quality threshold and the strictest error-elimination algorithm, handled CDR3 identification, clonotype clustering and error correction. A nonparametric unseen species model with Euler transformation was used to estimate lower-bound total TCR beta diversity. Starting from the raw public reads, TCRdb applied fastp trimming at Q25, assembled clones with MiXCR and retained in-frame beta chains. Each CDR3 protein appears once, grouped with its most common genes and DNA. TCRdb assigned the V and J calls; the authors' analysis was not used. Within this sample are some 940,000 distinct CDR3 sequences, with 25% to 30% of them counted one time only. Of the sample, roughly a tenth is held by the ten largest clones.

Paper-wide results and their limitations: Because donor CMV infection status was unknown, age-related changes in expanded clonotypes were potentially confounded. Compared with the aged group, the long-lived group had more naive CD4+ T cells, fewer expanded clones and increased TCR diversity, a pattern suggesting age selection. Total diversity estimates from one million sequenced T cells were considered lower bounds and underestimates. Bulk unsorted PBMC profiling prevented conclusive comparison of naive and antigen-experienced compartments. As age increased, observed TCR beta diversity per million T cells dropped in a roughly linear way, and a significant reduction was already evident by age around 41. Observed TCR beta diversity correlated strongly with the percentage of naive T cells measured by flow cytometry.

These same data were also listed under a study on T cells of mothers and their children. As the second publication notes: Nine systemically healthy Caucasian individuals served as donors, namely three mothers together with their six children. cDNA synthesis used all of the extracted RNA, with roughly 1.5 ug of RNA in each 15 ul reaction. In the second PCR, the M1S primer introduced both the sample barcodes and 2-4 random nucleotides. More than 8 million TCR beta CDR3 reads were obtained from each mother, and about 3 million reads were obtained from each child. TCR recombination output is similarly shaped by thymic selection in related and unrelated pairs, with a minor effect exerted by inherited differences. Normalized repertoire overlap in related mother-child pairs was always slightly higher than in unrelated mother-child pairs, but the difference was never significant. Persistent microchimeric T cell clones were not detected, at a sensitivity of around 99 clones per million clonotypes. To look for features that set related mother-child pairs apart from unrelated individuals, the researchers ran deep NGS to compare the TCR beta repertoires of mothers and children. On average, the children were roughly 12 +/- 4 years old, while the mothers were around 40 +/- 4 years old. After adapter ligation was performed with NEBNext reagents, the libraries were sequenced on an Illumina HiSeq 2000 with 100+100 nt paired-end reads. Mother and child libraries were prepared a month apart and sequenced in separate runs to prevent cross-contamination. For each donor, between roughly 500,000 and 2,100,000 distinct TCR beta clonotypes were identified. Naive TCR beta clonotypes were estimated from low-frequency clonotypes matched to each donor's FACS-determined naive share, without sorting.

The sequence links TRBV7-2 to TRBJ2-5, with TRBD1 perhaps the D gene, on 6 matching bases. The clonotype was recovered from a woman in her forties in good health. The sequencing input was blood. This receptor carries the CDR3 CASRLSGEETQYF. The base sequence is TGTGCCAGCAGATTATCAGGGGAAGAGACCCAGTACTTC. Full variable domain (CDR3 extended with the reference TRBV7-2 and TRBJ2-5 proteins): GAGVSQSPSNKVTEKGKDVELRCDPISGHTALYWYRQSLGQGLEFLIYFQGNSAPDKSGLPSDRFSAERTGGSVSTLTIQRTQQEDSAVYLCASRLSGEETQYFGPGTRLLVL.